This entry features one T cell receptor (beta chain) sequence. Those who participated ranged in age from about 18 to 89 years and resided in about two dozen US areas. Donors in Cohort 3 who had recovered were those with two negative PCRs, healthcare professional clearance, or resolution of their symptoms. Germline loops: CDR1 MDHEN, CDR2 SYDVKM. CDR3 length equals 12 residues. The J segment lost 14 bases and the V segment lost 5 bases, leaving 8 bases of the junction unmatched. TCRdb keeps only in-frame clones here, not all; method: immunoSEQ multiplex PCR. The data show over 250,000 clones, with 87% seen just once and approximately 5% held by the top ten. The data were obtained in a study of blood T cell repertoires in COVID-19. Study-level information: Spain, Italy and the United States supplied samples that represented acute and convalescent COVID-19.

V gene TRBV28 combines with J gene TRBJ2-1; 8 nucleotides agree with TRBD2. The source material was PBMCs or T cells enriched from blood (not recorded which). The receptor was isolated from a woman in her 30s who had recovered from COVID-19. The CDR3 loop reads CASSPIGGAEFF. For the CDR3, the DNA is TGTGCCAGCAGTCCCATCGGGGGGGCCGAGTTCTTC. Full variable domain (remainder filled in from reference TRBV28 and TRBJ2-1): DVKVTQSSRYLVKRTGEKVFLECVQDMDHENMFWYRQDPGLGLRLIYFSYDVKMKEKGDIPEGYSVSREKKERFSLILESASTNQTSMYLCASSPIGGAEFFGPGTRLTVL.